This TCR beta chain was identified during a study of T cell responses to AZD1222 COVID-19 vaccine. Study-level results: There were vaccine-associated CD4 TCRs across spike, dominant at 160-218 and 743-854. White British donors predominated, females outnumbered males, and clonal diversity was possibly underestimated.

The method was immunoSEQ multiplex PCR; TCRdb's version includes in-frame clones alone and lacks a portion of them. The table lists some 130,000 clones, about 88% of them singletons. To note about this clone: Its antigen is unidentified.

The starting material was peripheral blood, obtained on day 0 of AZD1222 vaccination. The TCR comes from an adult in good health.

The CDR3 region has the DNA TGTGCCAGCAGTCCAGCTTGGAGGGGAAAGAGTGAAAAACTGTTTTTT. The encoded protein is CASSPAWRGKSEKLFF. The chain links TRBV28 to TRBJ1-4; D is perhaps TRBD1 (5 bases). Looked up from germline, CDR1 is MDHEN and CDR2 is SYDVKM. Trimming cost V 5 bases and J 7 bases, with 20 bases left between them. The CDR3 has 16 amino acids.